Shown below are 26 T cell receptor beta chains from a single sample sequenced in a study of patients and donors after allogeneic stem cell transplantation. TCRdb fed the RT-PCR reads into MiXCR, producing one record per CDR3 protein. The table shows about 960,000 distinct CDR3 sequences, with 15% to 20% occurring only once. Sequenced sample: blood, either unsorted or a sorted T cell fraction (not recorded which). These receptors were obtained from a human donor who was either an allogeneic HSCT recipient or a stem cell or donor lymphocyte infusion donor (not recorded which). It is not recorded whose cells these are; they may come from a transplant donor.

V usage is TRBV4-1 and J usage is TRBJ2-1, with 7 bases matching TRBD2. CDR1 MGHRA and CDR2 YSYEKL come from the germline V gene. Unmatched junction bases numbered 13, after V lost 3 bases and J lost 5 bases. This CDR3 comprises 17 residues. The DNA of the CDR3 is TGCGCCAGCAGCCACTCTCCAGCGGGATGGGGAGACAATGAGCAGTTCTTC. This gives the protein CASSHSPAGWGDNEQFF.

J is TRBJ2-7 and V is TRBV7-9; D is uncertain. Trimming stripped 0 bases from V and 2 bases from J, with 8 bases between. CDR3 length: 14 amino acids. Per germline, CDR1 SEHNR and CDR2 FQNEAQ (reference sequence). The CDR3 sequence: CASSLAVPAYEQYF. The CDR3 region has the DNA TGTGCCAGCAGCTTAGCGGTGCCCGCCTACGAGCAGTACTTC.

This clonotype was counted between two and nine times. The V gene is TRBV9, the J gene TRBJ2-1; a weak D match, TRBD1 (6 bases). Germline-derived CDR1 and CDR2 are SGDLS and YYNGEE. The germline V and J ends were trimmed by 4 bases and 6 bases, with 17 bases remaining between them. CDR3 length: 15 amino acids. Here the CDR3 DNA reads TGTGCCAGCAGCTCGAGAGGGGGAGTTGGCAATGAGCAGTTCTTC. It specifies CASSSRGGVGNEQFF.

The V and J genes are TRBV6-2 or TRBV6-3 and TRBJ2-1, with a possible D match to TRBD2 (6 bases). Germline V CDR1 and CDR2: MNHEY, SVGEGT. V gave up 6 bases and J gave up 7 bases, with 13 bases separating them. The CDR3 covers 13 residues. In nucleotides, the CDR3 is TGTGCCAGCAGGAGACTAGAGAGTAATGAGCAGTTCTTC. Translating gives CASRRLESNEQFF.

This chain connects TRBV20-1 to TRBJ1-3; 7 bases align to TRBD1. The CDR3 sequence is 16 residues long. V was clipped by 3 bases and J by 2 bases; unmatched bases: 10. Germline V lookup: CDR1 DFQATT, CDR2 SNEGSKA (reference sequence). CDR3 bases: TGCAGTGCTAGCGGGATACCCGGGACAGCTGGAAACACCATATATTTT. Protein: CSASGIPGTAGNTIYF.

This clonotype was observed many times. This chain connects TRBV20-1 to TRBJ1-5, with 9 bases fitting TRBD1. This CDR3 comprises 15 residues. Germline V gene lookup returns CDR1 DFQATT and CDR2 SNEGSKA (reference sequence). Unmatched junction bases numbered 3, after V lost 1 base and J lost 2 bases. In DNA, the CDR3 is TGCAGTGCTAGAGGGACAGGGGATGGCAATCAGCCCCAGCATTTT. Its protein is CSARGTGDGNQPQHF.

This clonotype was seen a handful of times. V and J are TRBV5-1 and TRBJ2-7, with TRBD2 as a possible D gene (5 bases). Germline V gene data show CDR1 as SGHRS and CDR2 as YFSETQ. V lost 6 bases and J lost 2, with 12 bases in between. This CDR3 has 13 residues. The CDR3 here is CASKEEGTYEQYF. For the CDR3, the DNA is TGCGCCAGCAAGGAAGAGGGTACCTACGAGCAGTACTTC. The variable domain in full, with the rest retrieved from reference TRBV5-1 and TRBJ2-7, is KAGVTQTPRYLIKTRGQQVTLSCSPISGHRSVSWYQQTPGQGLQFLFEYFSETQRNKGNFPGRFSGRQFSNSRSEMNVSTLELGDSALYLCASKEEGTYEQYFGPGTRLTVT.

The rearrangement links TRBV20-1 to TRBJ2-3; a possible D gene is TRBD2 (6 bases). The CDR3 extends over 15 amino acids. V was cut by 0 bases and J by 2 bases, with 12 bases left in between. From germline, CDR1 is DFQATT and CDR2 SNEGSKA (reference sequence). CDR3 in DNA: TGCAGTGCTAGAGAGCGGGGACGGTACACAGATACGCAGTATTTT. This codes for CSARERGRYTDTQYF.

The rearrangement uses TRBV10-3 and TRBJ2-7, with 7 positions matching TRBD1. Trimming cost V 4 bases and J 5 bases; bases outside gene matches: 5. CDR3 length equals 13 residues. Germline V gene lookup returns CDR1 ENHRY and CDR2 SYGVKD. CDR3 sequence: CAISGVTGDEQYF. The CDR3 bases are TGTGCCATCAGTGGGGTAACAGGGGACGAGCAGTACTTC.

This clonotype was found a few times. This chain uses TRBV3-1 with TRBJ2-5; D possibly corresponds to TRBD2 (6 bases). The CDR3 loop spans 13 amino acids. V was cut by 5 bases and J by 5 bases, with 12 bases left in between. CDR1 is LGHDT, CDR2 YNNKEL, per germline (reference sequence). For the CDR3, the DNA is TGTGCCAGCAGCGGGACTGGAAGGGAGACCCAGTACTTC. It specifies CASSGTGRETQYF.

The CDR3 DNA follows: TGTGCCAGCAGTTTATATACTTCGGTCGGGAGGGCCGGGTACGAGCAGTACTTC. This gives the protein CASSLYTSVGRAGYEQYF. J is TRBJ2-7 and V is TRBV28; the match to TRBD2 covers 8 bases. Germline CDR1 MDHEN, CDR2 SYDVKM. J was trimmed by 4 bases and V by 1 base; bases with no gene match: 15. The CDR3 consists of 18 residues.

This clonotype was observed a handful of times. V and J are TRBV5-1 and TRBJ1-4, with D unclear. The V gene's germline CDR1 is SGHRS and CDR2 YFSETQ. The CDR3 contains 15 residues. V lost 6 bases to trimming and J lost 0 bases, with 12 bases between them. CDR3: CASTNTGTTNEKLFF. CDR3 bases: TGCGCCAGCACCAATACCGGGACAACTAATGAAAAACTGTTTTTT. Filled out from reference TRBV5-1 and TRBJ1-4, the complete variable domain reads KAGVTQTPRYLIKTRGQQVTLSCSPISGHRSVSWYQQTPGQGLQFLFEYFSETQRNKGNFPGRFSGRQFSNSRSEMNVSTLELGDSALYLCASTNTGTTNEKLFFGSGTQLSVL.

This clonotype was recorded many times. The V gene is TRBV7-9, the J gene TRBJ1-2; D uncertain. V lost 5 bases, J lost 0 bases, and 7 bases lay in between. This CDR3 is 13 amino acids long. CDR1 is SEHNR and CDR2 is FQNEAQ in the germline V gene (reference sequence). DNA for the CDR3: TGTGCCAGCAGCCAAGGTGCTAACTATGGCTACACCTTC. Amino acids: CASSQGANYGYTF.

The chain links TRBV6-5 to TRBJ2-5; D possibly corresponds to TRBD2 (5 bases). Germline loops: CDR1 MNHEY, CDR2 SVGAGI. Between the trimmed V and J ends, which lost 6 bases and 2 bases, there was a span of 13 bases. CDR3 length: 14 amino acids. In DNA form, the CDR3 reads TGTGCCAGCAGCTACGGGGTATTGCAAGAGACCCAGTACTTC. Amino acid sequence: CASSYGVLQETQYF.

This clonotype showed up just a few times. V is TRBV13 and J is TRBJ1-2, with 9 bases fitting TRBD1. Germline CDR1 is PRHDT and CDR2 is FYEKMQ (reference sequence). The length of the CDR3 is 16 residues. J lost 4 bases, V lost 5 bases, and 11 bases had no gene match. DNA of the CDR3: TGTGCCAGCAGCCCGGGACAGGGAGGTTCTGGCTATGGCTACACCTTC. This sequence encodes CASSPGQGGSGYGYTF.

The DNA for the CDR3 is TGCAGTGCACCGACAGGGATGGAGACCCAGTACTTC. Translated: CSAPTGMETQYF. The chain has TRBV20-1 and TRBJ2-5; the match to TRBD1 covers 7 bases. The CDR3 contains 12 residues. Germline values: CDR1 DFQATT, CDR2 SNEGSKA (reference sequence). V lost 6 bases to trimming and J lost 5 bases; unmatched junction nucleotides: 6.

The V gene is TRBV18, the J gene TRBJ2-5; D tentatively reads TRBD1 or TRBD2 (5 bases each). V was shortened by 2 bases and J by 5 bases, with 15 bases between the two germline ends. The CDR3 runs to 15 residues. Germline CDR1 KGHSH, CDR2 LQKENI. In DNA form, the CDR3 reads TGTGCCAGCTCACCAAACCGGTGGGGGATGGAGACCCAGTACTTC. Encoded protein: CASSPNRWGMETQYF.

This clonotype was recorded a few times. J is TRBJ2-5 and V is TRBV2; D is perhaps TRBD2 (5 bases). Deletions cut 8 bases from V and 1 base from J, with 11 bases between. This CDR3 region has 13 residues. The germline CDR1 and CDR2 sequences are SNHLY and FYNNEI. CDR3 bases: TGTGCCAGCCTTAGGGCGGGCCAAGAGACCCAGTACTTC. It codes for CASLRAGQETQYF.

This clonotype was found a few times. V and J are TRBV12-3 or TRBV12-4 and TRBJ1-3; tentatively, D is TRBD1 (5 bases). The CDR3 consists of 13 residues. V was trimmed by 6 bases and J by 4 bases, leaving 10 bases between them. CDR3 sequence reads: CASRPGTGNTIYF. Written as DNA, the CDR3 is TGTGCCAGCAGACCAGGGACCGGAAACACCATATATTTT.

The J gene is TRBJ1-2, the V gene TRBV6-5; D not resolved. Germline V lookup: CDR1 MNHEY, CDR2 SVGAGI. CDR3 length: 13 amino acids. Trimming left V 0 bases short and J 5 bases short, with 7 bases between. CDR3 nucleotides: TGTGCCAGCAGTTACTCCCCCACGTATGGCTACACCTTC. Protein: CASSYSPTYGYTF.

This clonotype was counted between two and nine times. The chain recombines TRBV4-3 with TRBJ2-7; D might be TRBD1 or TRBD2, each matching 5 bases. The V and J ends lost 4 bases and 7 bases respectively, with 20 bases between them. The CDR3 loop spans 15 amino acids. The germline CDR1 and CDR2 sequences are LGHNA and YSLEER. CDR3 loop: CASSPSETVEGEQYF. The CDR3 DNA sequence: TGCGCCAGCAGCCCCAGCGAGACCGTCGAGGGGGAGCAGTACTTC.

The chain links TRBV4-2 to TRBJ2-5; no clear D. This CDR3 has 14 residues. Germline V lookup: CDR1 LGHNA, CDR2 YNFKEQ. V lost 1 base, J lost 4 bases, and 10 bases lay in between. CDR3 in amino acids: CASSQVEGSETQYF. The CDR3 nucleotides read TGTGCCAGCAGCCAAGTGGAAGGGTCAGAGACCCAGTACTTC.

The CDR3, as DNA: TGTGCCTGGAGTTTAACGACAGGGGTTCAACGGTATGGCTACACCTTC. As protein: CAWSLTTGVQRYGYTF. The V and J genes are TRBV30 and TRBJ1-2; 8 bases map to TRBD1. CDR1 GTSNPN and CDR2 SVGIG come from the germline V gene (reference sequence). This CDR3 spans 16 amino acids. V was pared by 2 bases and J by 5 bases, with 13 bases of the junction left unmatched.

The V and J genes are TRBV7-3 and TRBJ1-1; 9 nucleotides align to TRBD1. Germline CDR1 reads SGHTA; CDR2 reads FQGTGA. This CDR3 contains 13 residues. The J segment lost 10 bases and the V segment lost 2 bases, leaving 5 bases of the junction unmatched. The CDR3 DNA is TGTGCCAGCAGCTTAGGGTCGGGACAGGGAGCTTTCTTT. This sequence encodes CASSLGSGQGAFF.

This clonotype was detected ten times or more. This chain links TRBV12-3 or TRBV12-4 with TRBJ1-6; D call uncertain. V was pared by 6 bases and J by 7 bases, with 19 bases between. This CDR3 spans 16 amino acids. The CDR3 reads CASSRTTTASNSPLHF. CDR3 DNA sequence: TGTGCCAGCAGCCGGACTACTACTGCCAGCAATTCACCCCTCCACTTT.

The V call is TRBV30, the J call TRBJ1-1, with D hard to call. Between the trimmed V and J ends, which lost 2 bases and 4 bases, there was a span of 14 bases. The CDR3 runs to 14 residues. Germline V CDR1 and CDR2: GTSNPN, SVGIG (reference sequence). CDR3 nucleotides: TGTGCCTGGAGTCCTAGGCTAGGAGTCACTGAAGCTTTCTTT. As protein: CAWSPRLGVTEAFF.